Each of the 20 T cell receptor beta chains below was sequenced from the same sample in a study of OX40 agonist ivuxolimab in advanced cancers. Sequencing used immunoSEQ multiplex PCR; TCRdb keeps in-frame clones, though not all of them. Here the sample spans approximately 82,000 clones, about 83% being singletons. The sample was CD4+ or CD8+ T cells sorted from blood, taken in a trial of the OX40 agonist ivuxolimab. All receptors derive from an adult with an advanced solid tumor such as melanoma, head and neck, liver or kidney cancer.

The chain carries TRBV7-9 and TRBJ1-2; TRBD1 might be the D (5 bases). Trimming took 2 bases from V and 2 from J, leaving 12 bases between them. The CDR3 spans 15 residues. In germline, CDR1 is SEHNR, CDR2 FQNEAQ (reference sequence). The DNA for the CDR3 is TGTGCCAGCAGCTTATGGCCCGGGGGAAACTATGGCTACACCTTC. Protein product: CASSLWPGGNYGYTF.

In its sample, this clone was seen once. J is TRBJ1-2 and V is TRBV29-1; D call uncertain. Germline V gene sequence: CDR1 SQVTM, CDR2 ANQGSEA. This CDR3 contains 12 residues. V lost 2 bases, J lost 6 bases, and 10 bases lay in between. As DNA, the CDR3 is TGCAGCGTTGAAAGGGTGGCGGATGGCTACACCTTC. Translating gives CSVERVADGYTF.

CDR3 loop: CASSSMGGTDTQYF. The CDR3 DNA follows: TGTGCCAGCAGTTCAATGGGTGGCACAGATACGCAGTATTTT. The chain carries TRBV6-5 and TRBJ2-3, with D uncertain. Between the trimmed V and J ends, which lost 4 bases and 1 base, there was a span of 9 bases. The V gene's germline CDR1 is MNHEY and CDR2 SVGAGI. The CDR3 length is 14 residues.

V usage is TRBV28 and J usage is TRBJ2-7; D not certain. V was trimmed by 5 bases and J by 3 bases, leaving 11 bases between them. The length of the CDR3 is 13 residues. Germline V CDR1 and CDR2: MDHEN, SYDVKM. The DNA of the CDR3 is TGTGCCAGCAGTCCCCCTTCGAGCTACGAGCAGTACTTC. This codes for CASSPPSSYEQYF. The full variable domain, with the rest looked up from reference TRBV28 and TRBJ2-7, is DVKVTQSSRYLVKRTGEKVFLECVQDMDHENMFWYRQDPGLGLRLIYFSYDVKMKEKGDIPEGYSVSREKKERFSLILESASTNQTSMYLCASSPPSSYEQYFGPGTRLTVT.

V and J are TRBV2 and TRBJ1-5; TRBD1 matches at 9 bases. CDR3 length equals 13 residues. CDR1 is SNHLY, CDR2 FYNNEI, per germline. V trimming: 9 bases; J trimming: 3 bases; junction bases outside the gene matches: 3. This CDR3 reads CASRDRANQPQHF. The DNA for the CDR3 is TGTGCCAGTCGGGACAGGGCCAATCAGCCCCAGCATTTT.

The rearrangement links TRBV4-1 to TRBJ2-3, with D maybe TRBD2 (6 bases). CDR1 is MGHRA, CDR2 YSYEKL, per germline. Trimming pared 2 bases from V and 6 bases from J, leaving 15 bases between. The CDR3 loop spans 15 amino acids. CDR3 sequence (DNA): TGCGCCAGCAGCCAACTCGGGAGTAGAGGGGATACGCAGTATTTT. It codes for CASSQLGSRGDTQYF.

This sequence joins TRBV6-1 and TRBJ1-5; 9 bases are shared with TRBD1. V lost 7 bases and J lost 1; bases outside the gene matches: 5. The CDR3 runs 15 residues. Germline CDR1 reads MNHNS; CDR2 reads SASEGT. The CDR3 sequence is CASTGQGLSNQPQHF. DNA of the CDR3: TGTGCCAGCACCGGACAGGGGTTGAGCAATCAGCCCCAGCATTTT.

Comments on this clone: One end of the junction does not line up with germline, which may come from a read error. This chain joins TRBV6-1 and TRBJ1-3; D might be TRBD1 (6 bases). This CDR3 comprises 15 residues. CDR1 is MNHNS, CDR2 SASEGT, per germline. The CDR3 loop reads CASSNRDVSRNTIYF. The CDR3 nucleotides read TGTGCCAGCAGTAACAGGGACGTCTCTCGAAACACCATATATTTT.

In DNA, the CDR3 is TGTGCCAGCAGTGACATGGGGGGGCTCACCGGGGAGCTGTTTTTT. Translating gives CASSDMGGLTGELFF. The V gene is TRBV7-9, the J gene TRBJ2-2, with D tentatively TRBD2 (7 bases). The length of the CDR3 is 15 residues. The V end was cut by 6 bases, the J end by 4 bases, with 15 bases between. Germline V CDR1 and CDR2: SEHNR, FQNEAQ (reference sequence). Looking up the rest from reference TRBV7-9 and TRBJ2-2 gives the full variable domain: DTGVSQNPRHKITKRGQNVTFRCDPISEHNRLYWYRQTLGQGPEFLTYFQNEAQLEKSRLLSDRFSAERPKGSFSTLEIQRTEQGDSAMYLCASSDMGGLTGELFFGEGSRLTVL.

The chain joins TRBV5-6 to TRBJ2-1; TRBD2 agrees at 7 bases. From germline, CDR1 is SGHDT and CDR2 YYEEEE. J was trimmed by 6 bases and V by 0 bases; bases with no gene match: 9. The CDR3 spans 16 residues. The CDR3 loop is CASSLGLRGWFNEQFF. The DNA for the CDR3 is TGTGCCAGCAGCTTGGGGTTGCGGGGGTGGTTCAATGAGCAGTTCTTC.

This chain uses TRBV10-3 with TRBJ2-1; tentatively, D is TRBD1 or TRBD2 (5 bases each). The CDR3 covers 14 residues. Trimming removed 5 bases at V and 6 bases at J, with 14 bases between. CDR1 and CDR2 from the germline V gene are ENHRY and SYGVKD. CDR3 in amino acids: CAISRGGPFNEQFF. CDR3 sequence (DNA): TGTGCCATCAGTCGTGGGGGACCCTTCAATGAGCAGTTCTTC.

This chain links TRBV6-5 with TRBJ1-1; 7 nucleotides line up with TRBD1. CDR1 is MNHEY, CDR2 SVGAGI, per germline. CDR3 length: 11 residues. Germline trimming cut 4 bases from V and 11 bases from J; bases unmatched to any gene: 4. Here the CDR3 reads CASSSGTAAFF. DNA of the CDR3: TGTGCCAGCAGTTCCGGGACAGCGGCTTTCTTT.

The genes are TRBV7-2 and TRBJ2-7; TRBD2 aligns across 7 bases. The germline gives CDR1 SGHTA, CDR2 FQGNSA. V was pared by 3 bases and J by 6 bases, with 11 bases of the junction left unmatched. This CDR3 region has 15 residues. CDR3 sequence: CASSFSPAGRGEQYF. The CDR3 nucleotides are TGTGCCAGCAGCTTTTCCCCAGCGGGACGGGGCGAGCAGTACTTC.

The rearrangement joins TRBV7-2 to TRBJ2-7; 7 bases line up with TRBD2. Germline lookup yields CDR1 SGHTA and CDR2 FQGNSA. With 3 bases clipped from V and 3 bases from J, the junction kept 5 bases outside the gene matches. The CDR3 has 14 residues. CDR3 DNA: TGTGCCAGCAGCTTCCAACGGGGGGACTACGAGCAGTACTTC. It encodes CASSFQRGDYEQYF. Filled out from reference TRBV7-2 and TRBJ2-7, the complete variable domain reads GAGVSQSPSNKVTEKGKDVELRCDPISGHTALYWYRQSLGQGLEFLIYFQGNSAPDKSGLPSDRFSAERTGGSVSTLTIQRTQQEDSAVYLCASSFQRGDYEQYFGPGTRLTVT.

This clone was observed a few times. V usage is TRBV25-1 and J usage is TRBJ2-2; perhaps D is TRBD1 or TRBD2 (7 bases each). V shed 2 bases and J shed 5 bases, with 15 bases lying between them. CDR3 length: 16 residues. Per the germline V gene, CDR1 is MGHDK and CDR2 is SYGVNS. CDR3 sequence: CASSERGQGGTGELFF. The CDR3 DNA follows: TGTGCCAGCAGTGAAAGGGGGCAGGGGGGGACCGGGGAGCTGTTTTTT.

The sample holds a few counts of this clone. The chain couples TRBV5-1 to TRBJ1-1, with D possibly being TRBD1 (5 bases). Trimming took 4 bases from V and 5 from J, leaving 12 bases between them. In germline, CDR1 is SGHRS, CDR2 YFSETQ. This CDR3 spans 13 amino acids. CDR3 amino acids: CASSPQGVTEAFF. CDR3 coding DNA: TGCGCCAGCAGCCCCCAAGGGGTGACTGAAGCTTTCTTT.

The CDR3 nucleotides read TGTGCCAGCAGCTTACCGGGGTACTCGGGAGTGAACGAGCAGTACTTC. This encodes CASSLPGYSGVNEQYF. The chain couples TRBV7-9 to TRBJ2-7; weak D call: TRBD2 (6 bases). Germline-derived CDR1 and CDR2 are SEHNR and FQNEAQ (reference sequence). The V and J ends lost 2 bases and 5 bases respectively, with 19 bases between them. This CDR3 contains 16 residues.

The chain has TRBV7-2 and TRBJ2-3; TRBD1 matches 9 bases. CDR1 SGHTA and CDR2 FQGNSA come from the germline V gene. The junction had 9 bases not matched to a gene; V was cut back by 4 bases and J by 1 base. The CDR3 loop spans 17 amino acids. CDR3 loop: CASSSTATGGGTDTQYF. CDR3 sequence (DNA): TGTGCCAGCAGCTCCACGGCTACAGGGGGCGGCACAGATACGCAGTATTTT.

This chain joins TRBV11-3 and TRBJ2-3; D is possibly TRBD2 (6 bases). The CDR3 consists of 15 residues. From germline, CDR1 is SGHNT and CDR2 YENEEA. The V end was cut by 3 bases, the J end by 2 bases, with 12 bases between. CDR3 region: CASSFTGLITDTQYF. The CDR3 DNA follows: TGTGCCAGCAGCTTTACGGGACTGATCACAGATACGCAGTATTTT. Looking up the rest from reference TRBV11-3 and TRBJ2-3 gives the full variable domain: EAGVVQSPRYKIIEKKQPVAFWCNPISGHNTLYWYLQNLGQGPELLIRYENEEAVDDSQLPKDRFSAERLKGVDSTLKIQPAELGDSAVYLCASSFTGLITDTQYFGPGTRLTVL.

The genes are TRBV2 and TRBJ1-2; possible D gene TRBD1, 5 bases. Trimming cost V 3 bases and J 9 bases, with 14 bases left between them. Germline CDR1 reads SNHLY; CDR2 reads FYNNEI. The CDR3 consists of 13 residues. The CDR3 is CASSDQGGRSYTF. As DNA, the CDR3 is TGTGCCAGCAGTGACCAGGGAGGGAGAAGCTACACCTTC.